Listed here is a single T cell receptor (beta chain). Antigen: not known. These data are taken from a study of cytomegalovirus exposure and HLA in healthy donors. Study-wide background: Among the roughly 400 genotyped donors, approximately 81% were placed in the Caucasian-associated ancestry cluster. Whole-study findings and limits: A later analysis showed HLA-associated TCR beta chains outstripping equally common others in clonal expansion. Despite most TCR sequences being rare, some public TCRs occurred in many donors.

This CDR3 contains 13 residues. With 4 bases clipped from V and 10 bases from J, the junction kept 7 bases outside the gene matches. Looked up from germline, CDR1 is GTSNPN and CDR2 is SVGIG (reference sequence). A multiplex PCR was run with 60 Vbeta primers and 13 Jbeta primers. Data came from immunoSEQ multiplex PCR; TCRdb stores just in-frame clones and leaves some out. The top ten hold about 0.47% of the sample, which has about 240,000 clones, roughly 73% seen once. The specimen was PBMCs. This receptor was taken from a boy aged 10-17 years in good health and CMV-seronegative. V usage is TRBV30 and J usage is TRBJ1-4, with 9 bases that match TRBD1. CDR3: CAWTGQGHGKLFF. The CDR3 DNA follows: TGTGCCTGGACCGGACAGGGGCACGGAAAACTGTTTTTT.